This TCR beta chain was identified during a study of control samples from healthy donors and cancer patients. Clones were sequenced by immunoSEQ multiplex PCR, and TCRdb holds only the in-frame ones, with some missing. The profile shows approximately 70,000 clones, roughly 89% of them singletons. The V and J ends lost 3 bases and 2 bases, in that order; junction bases with no gene match: 11. The CDR3 covers 16 residues. Germline values: CDR1 SGHRS, CDR2 YFSETQ. This clone was observed a single time. The clonotype was recovered from a man in his 60s with colorectal cancer. Sequenced input: PBMCs. The V and J genes are TRBV5-1 and TRBJ2-7; 7 bases agree with TRBD1. CDR3: CASSSDPGQQTYEQYF. DNA of the CDR3: TGCGCCAGCAGCTCAGACCCGGGACAGCAGACCTACGAGCAGTACTTC.